This record concerns one T cell receptor (beta chain) sequence. The antigen is undetermined. The assay was immunoSEQ multiplex PCR, and TCRdb's table has in-frame clones only and misses some. The sample includes 300,000 to 400,000 clones, 85% of them seen just once. This sample is part of a study of Ad26.COV2.S vaccination and SARS-CoV-2 variants. For the study at large: Each vaccinee took Ad26.COV2.S intramuscularly, once or twice 56 days apart. Overall study results and limits: Vaccine recipients and placebo recipients showed similar non-spike TCR breadth. Breadth, reportedly substantial, characterized the spike-specific CD8+ and CD4+ T cell responses after vaccination.

Treatment in this sample: about 20 received Ad26.COV2.S at low or high dose, single or two shots; 5 received placebo; per-sample allocation not given. Sampling happened 63 days after the first vaccine or placebo injection. It was Wuhan-strain SARS-CoV-2 spike that the Ad26 vaccine vector expressed. Germline V CDR1 and CDR2: LNHNV, YYDKDF (reference sequence). V was pared by 0 bases and J by 0 bases, with 7 bases between. This CDR3 is built from 15 residues. The input for sequencing was peripheral blood, taken in a trial of Ad26.COV2.S vaccine versus placebo. The sequence derives from a person between 18 and 65 years old who received the Ad26.COV2.S COVID-19 vaccine or a placebo. This rearrangement joins TRBV15 to TRBJ2-3, with D hard to call. The CDR3 bases are TGTGCCACCAGCAGAGATGGGCCCAGCACAGATACGCAGTATTTT. Its protein is CATSRDGPSTDTQYF.